This T cell receptor beta chain was found in a study of blood T cell repertoires in COVID-19. Using immunoSEQ multiplex PCR, the repertoire was profiled, and TCRdb retains in-frame clones only, with some absent. The sample holds about 110,000 clones, 60% to 80% seen once. Looked up from germline, CDR1 is LNHNV and CDR2 is YYDKDF (reference sequence). The V and J ends lost 1 base and 8 bases, in that order; junction bases with no gene match: 8. CDR3 length equals 17 residues. The V call is TRBV15, the J call TRBJ2-1; TRBD2 matches 13 bases. This TCR was sampled from a woman of 80 years or more with active or convalescent COVID-19. Sequencing used peripheral blood. The CDR3 DNA reads TGTGCCACCAGCAGAGGCGAACTAGCGGGAGGGGGGGATGAGCAGTTCTTC. Protein sequence: CATSRGELAGGGDEQFF.